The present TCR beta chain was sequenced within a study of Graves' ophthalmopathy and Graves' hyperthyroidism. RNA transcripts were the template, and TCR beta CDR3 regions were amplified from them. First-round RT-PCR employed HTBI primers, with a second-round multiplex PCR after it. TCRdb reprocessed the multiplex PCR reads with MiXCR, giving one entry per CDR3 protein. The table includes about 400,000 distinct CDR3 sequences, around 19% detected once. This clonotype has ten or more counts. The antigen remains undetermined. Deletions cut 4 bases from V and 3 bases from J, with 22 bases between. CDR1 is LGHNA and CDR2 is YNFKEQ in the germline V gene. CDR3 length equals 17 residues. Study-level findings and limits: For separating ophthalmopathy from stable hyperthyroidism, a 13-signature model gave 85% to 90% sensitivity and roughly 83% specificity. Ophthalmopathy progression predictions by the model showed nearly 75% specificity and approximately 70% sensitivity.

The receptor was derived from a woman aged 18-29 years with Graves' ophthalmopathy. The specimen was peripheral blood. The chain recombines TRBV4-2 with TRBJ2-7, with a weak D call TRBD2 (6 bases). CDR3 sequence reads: CASSPPVGSARSYEQYF. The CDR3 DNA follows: TGTGCCAGCAGCCCCCCTGTCGGGAGCGCGAGAAGCTACGAGCAGTACTTC.